This TCR beta chain originates from a study of OX40 agonist ivuxolimab in advanced cancers. Looking at the study overall: Head and neck, renal cell, melanoma or hepatocellular carcinoma were the cancers that dose-escalation patients had. Study-level findings and limits: Relative to CD4+, CD8+ T cells held more expanded clones on average.

Sequenced by immunoSEQ multiplex PCR; TCRdb stores in-frame clones only, minus some. The sample lists 50,000 or so clones, 85% occurring once. Turning to this clone: What it binds is unknown.

There are 15 residues in the CDR3. In germline, CDR1 is SNHLY, CDR2 FYNNEI. The V gene lost 2 bases and the J gene lost 7 bases, with 12 bases spanning the gap. The sample in question was CD4+ or CD8+ T cells sorted from blood, obtained in a trial of the OX40 agonist ivuxolimab. The V call is TRBV2, the J call TRBJ1-6; a possible D gene is TRBD1 (5 bases). The receptor was isolated from an adult with an advanced solid tumor such as melanoma, head and neck, liver or kidney cancer. CDR3 sequence reads: CASSEQQGYNSPLHF. In nucleotides, the CDR3 is TGTGCCAGCAGTGAACAGCAGGGTTACAATTCACCCCTCCACTTT.